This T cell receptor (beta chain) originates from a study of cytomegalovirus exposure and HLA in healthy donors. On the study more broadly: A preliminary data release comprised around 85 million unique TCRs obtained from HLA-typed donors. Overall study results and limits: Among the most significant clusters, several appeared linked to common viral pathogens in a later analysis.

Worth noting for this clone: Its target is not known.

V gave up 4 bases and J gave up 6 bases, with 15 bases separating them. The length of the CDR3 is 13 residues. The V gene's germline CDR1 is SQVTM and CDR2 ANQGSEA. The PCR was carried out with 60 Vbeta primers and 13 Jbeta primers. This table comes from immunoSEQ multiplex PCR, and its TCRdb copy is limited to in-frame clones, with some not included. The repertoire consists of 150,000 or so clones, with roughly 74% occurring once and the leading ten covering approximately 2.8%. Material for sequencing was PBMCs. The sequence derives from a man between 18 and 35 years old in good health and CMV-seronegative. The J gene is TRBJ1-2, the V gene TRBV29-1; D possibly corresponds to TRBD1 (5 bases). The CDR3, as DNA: TGCAGCGTTGGGGCCTTGTCAGGGAATGGCTACACCTTC. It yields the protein CSVGALSGNGYTF. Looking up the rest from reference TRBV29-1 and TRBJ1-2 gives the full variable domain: SAVISQKPSRDICQRGTSLTIQCQVDSQVTMMFWYRQQPGQSLTLIATANQGSEATYESGFVIDKFPISRPNLTFSTLTVSNMSPEDSSIYLCSVGALSGNGYTFGSGTRLTVV.